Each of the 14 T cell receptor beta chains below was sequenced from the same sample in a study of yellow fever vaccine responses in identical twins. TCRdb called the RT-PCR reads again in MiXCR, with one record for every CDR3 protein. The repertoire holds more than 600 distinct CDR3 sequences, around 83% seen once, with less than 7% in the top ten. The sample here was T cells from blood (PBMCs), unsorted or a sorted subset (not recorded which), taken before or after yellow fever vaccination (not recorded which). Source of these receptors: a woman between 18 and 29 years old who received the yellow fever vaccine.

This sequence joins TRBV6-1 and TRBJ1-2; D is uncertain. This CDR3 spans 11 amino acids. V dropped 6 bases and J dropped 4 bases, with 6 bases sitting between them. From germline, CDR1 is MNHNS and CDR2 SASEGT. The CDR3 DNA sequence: TGTGCCAGCAGGGCCCTCTATGGCTACACCTTC. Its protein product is CASRALYGYTF.

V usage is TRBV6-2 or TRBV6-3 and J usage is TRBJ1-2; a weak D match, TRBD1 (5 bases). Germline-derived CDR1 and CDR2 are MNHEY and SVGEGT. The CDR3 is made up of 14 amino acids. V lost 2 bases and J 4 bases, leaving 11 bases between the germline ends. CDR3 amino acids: CASSYAGPGYGYTF. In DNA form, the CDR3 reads TGTGCCAGCAGTTACGCAGGGCCGGGCTATGGCTACACCTTC.

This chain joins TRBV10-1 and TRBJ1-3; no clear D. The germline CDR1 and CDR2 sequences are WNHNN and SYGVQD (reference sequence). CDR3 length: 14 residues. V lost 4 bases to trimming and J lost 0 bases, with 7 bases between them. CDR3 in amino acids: CASSGPSSGNTIYF. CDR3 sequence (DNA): TGCGCCAGCAGTGGCCCAAGCTCTGGAAACACCATATATTTT.

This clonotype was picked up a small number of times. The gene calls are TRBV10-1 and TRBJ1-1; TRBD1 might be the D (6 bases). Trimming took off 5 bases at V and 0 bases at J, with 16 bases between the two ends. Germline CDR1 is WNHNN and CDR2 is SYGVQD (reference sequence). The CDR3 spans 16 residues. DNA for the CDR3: TGCGCCAGCAGTTCGCATACGCAGGGGTTGAACACTGAAGCTTTCTTT. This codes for CASSSHTQGLNTEAFF.

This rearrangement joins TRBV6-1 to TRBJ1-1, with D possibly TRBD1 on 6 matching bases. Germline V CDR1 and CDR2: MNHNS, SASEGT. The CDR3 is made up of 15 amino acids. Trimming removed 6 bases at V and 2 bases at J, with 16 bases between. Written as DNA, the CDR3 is TGTGCCAGCAGGCCCACGGGGGCCCTAAACACTGAAGCTTTCTTT. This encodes CASRPTGALNTEAFF.

This chain's CDR3 is CASSSSGGGNEQFF. The DNA of the CDR3 is TGTGCCAGCAGCTCGTCGGGGGGCGGCAATGAGCAGTTCTTC. The V and J genes are TRBV6-1 and TRBJ2-1, with a tentative D call TRBD2 (7 bases). There are 14 residues in the CDR3. Per the germline V gene, CDR1 is MNHNS and CDR2 is SASEGT. The V end was cut by 6 bases, the J end by 6 bases, with 15 bases between.

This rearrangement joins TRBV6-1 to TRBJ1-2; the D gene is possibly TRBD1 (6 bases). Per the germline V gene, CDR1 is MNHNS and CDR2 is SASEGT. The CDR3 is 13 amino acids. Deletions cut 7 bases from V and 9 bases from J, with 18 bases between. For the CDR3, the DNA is TGTGCCAGCACCTTACGGGGGGGCGGAAGCTACACCTTC. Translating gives CASTLRGGGSYTF.

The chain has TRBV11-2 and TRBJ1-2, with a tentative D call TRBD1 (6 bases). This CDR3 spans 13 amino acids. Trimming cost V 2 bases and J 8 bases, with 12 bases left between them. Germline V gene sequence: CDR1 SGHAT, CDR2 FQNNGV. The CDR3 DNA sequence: TGTGCCAGCAGCTTACCCGGGGGCAGCGGCTACACCTTC. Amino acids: CASSLPGGSGYTF.

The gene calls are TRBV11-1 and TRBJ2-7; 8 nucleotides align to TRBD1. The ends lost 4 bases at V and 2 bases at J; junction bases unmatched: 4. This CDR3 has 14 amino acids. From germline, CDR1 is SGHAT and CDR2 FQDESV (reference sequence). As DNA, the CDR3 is TGTGCCAGCAGCTCAAGGACAGGGACCTACGAGCAGTACTTC. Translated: CASSSRTGTYEQYF.

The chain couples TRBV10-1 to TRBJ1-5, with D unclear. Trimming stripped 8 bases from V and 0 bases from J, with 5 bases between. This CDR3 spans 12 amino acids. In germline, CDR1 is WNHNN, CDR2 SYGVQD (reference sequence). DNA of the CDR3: TGCGCCAGCCAGAGTAGCAATCAGCCCCAGCATTTT. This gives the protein CASQSSNQPQHF.

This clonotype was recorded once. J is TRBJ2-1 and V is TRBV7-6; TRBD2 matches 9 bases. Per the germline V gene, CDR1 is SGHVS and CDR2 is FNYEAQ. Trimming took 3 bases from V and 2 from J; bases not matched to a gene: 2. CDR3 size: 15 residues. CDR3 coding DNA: TGTGCCAGCAGCTTGAGACTAGCGGCCTACAATGAGCAGTTCTTC. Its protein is CASSLRLAAYNEQFF.

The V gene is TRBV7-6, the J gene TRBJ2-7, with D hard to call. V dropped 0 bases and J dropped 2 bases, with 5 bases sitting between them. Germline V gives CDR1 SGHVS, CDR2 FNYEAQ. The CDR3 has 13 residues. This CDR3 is CASSLAETYEQYF. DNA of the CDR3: TGTGCCAGCAGCTTAGCGGAAACCTACGAGCAGTACTTC. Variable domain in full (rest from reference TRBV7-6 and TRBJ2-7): GAGVSQSPRYKVTKRGQDVALRCDPISGHVSLYWYRQALGQGPEFLTYFNYEAQQDKSGLPNDRFSAERPEGSISTLTIQRTEQRDSAMYRCASSLAETYEQYFGPGTRLTVT.

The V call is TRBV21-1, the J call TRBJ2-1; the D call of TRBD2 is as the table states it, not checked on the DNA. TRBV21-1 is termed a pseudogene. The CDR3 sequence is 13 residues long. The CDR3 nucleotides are TGTGCCAGCAGCAAAGGGACTAGCAATGAGCAGTTCTTC. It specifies CASSKGTSNEQFF.

The CDR3 reads CASSLWGSTNNEQFF. CDR3 in DNA: TGTGCCAGCAGTTTATGGGGATCGACAAACAATGAGCAGTTCTTC. This chain uses TRBV28 with TRBJ2-1; D is undetermined. This CDR3 region has 15 residues. Germline-derived CDR1 and CDR2 are MDHEN and SYDVKM. V lost 0 bases and J 5 bases, leaving 11 bases between the germline ends.